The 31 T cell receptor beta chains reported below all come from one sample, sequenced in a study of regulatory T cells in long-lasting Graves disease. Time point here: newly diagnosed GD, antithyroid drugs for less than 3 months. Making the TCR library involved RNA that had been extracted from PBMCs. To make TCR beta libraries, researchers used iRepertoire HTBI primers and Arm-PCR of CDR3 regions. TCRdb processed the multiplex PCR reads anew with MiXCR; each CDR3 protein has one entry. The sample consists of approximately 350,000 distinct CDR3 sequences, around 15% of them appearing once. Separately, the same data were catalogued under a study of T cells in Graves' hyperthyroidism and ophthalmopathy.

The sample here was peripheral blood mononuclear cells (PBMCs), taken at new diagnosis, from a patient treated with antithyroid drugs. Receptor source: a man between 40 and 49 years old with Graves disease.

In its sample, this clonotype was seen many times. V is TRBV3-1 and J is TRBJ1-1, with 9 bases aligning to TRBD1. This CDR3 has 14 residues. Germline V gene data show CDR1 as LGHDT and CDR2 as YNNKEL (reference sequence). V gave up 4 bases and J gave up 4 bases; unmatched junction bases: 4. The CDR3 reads CASSLRDRVTEAFF. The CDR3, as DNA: TGTGCCAGCAGCCTCCGGGACAGGGTCACTGAAGCTTTCTTT. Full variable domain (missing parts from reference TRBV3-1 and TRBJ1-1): DTAVSQTPKYLVTQMGNDKSIKCEQNLGHDTMYWYKQDSKKFLKIMFSYNNKELIINETVPNRFSPKSPDKAHLNLHINSLELGDSAVYFCASSLRDRVTEAFFGQGTRLTVV.

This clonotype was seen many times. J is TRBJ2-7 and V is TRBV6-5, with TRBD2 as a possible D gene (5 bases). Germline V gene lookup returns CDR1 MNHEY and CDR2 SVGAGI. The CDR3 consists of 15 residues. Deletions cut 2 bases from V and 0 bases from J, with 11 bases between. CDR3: CASSYRGSTSYEQYF. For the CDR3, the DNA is TGTGCCAGCAGTTACCGCGGGTCCACCTCCTACGAGCAGTACTTC.

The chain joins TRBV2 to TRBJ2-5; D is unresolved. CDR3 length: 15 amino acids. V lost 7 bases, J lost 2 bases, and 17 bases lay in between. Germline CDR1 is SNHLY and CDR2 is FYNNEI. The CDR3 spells CASTTNPRRQETQYF. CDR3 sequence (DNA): TGTGCCAGCACCACCAACCCCCGGCGTCAAGAGACCCAGTACTTC.

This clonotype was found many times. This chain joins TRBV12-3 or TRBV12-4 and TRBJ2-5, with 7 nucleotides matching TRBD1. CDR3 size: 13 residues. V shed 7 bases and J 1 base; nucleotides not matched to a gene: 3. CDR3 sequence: CASTRDSQETQYF. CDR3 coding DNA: TGTGCCAGCACCAGGGACAGCCAAGAGACCCAGTACTTC.

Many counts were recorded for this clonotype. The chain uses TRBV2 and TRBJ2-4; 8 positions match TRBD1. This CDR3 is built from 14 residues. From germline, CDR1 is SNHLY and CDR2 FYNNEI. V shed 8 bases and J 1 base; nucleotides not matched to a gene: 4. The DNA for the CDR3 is TGTGCCAGCGGGAGACAGGGGGCCAAAAACATTCAGTACTTC. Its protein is CASGRQGAKNIQYF.

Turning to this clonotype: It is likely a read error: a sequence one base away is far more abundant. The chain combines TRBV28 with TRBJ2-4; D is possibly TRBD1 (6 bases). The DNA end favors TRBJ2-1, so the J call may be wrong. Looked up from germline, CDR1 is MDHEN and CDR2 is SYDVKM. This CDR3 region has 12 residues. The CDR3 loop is CASSSWDNGQFF. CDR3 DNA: TGTGCCAGCAGTTCCTGGGACAATGGGCAGTTCTTC.

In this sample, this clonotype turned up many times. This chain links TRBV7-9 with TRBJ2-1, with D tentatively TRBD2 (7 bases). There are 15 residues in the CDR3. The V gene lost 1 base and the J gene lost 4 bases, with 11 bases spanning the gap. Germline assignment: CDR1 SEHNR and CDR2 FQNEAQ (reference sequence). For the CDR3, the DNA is TGTGCCAGCAGCTTAGACGCGGGGGCGTACAATGAGCAGTTCTTC. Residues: CASSLDAGAYNEQFF.

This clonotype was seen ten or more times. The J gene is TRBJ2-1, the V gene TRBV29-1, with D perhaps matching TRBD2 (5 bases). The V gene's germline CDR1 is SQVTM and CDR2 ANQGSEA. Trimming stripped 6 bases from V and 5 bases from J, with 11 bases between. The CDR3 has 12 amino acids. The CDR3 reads CSVPEGNNEQFF. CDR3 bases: TGCAGCGTCCCCGAGGGCAACAATGAGCAGTTCTTC.

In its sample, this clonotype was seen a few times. DNA for the CDR3: TGTGCCAGCAGCCCTGGACTAGCGGGGGGATACGAGCAGTACTTC. Protein product: CASSPGLAGGYEQYF. This chain links TRBV2 with TRBJ2-7, with 14 bases that match TRBD2. Germline CDR1 and CDR2: SNHLY and FYNNEI. This CDR3 is built from 15 residues. V was pared by 6 bases and J by 4 bases, with 5 bases of the junction left unmatched.

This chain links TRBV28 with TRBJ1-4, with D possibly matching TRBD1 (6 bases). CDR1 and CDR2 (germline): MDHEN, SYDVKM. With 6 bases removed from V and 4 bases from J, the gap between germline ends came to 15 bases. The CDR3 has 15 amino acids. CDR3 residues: CASRPTGLDNEKLFF. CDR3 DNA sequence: TGTGCCAGCAGACCGACAGGTCTCGATAATGAAAAACTGTTTTTT.

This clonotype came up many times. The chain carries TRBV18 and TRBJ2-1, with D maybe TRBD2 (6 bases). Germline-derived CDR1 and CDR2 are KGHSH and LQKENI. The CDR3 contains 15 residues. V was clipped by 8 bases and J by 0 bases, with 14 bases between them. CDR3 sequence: CASHREQISYNEQFF. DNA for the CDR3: TGTGCCAGCCACCGGGAGCAGATCTCCTACAATGAGCAGTTCTTC.

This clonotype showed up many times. The CDR3 sequence is CASSPGSDTQYF. The CDR3 DNA reads TGTGCCAGCTCACCAGGGTCCGATACGCAGTATTTT. The gene calls are TRBV18 and TRBJ2-3; D not resolved. Germline V gives CDR1 KGHSH, CDR2 LQKENI. V gave up 2 bases and J gave up 6 bases, with 6 bases separating them. The CDR3 covers 12 residues.

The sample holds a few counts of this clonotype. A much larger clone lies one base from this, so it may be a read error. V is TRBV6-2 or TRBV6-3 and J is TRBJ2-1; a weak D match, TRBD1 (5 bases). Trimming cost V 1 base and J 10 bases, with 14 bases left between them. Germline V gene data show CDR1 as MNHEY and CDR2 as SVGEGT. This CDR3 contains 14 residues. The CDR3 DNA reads TGTGCCAGCAGTTACTTGGACAAGAACTACGAGCAGTTCTTC. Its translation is CASSYLDKNYEQFF.

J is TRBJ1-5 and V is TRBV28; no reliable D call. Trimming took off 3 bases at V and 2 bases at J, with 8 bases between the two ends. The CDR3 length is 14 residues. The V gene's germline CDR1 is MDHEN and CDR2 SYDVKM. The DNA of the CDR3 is TGTGCCAGCAGTTTCCAGACCGGCAATCAGCCCCAGCATTTT. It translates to CASSFQTGNQPQHF.

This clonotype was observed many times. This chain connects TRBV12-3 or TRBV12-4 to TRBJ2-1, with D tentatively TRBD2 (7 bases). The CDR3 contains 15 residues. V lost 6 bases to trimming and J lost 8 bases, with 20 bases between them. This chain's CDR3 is CASRRGGASGDEQFF. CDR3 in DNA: TGTGCCAGCAGAAGGGGGGGGGCGAGTGGGGATGAGCAGTTCTTC.

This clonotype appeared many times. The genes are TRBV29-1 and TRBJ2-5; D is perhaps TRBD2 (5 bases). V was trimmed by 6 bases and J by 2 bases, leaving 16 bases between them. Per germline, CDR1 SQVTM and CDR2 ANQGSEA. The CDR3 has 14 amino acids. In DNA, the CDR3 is TGCAGCGTAGGTCGGCGGGCCAGTCAAGAGACCCAGTACTTC. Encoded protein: CSVGRRASQETQYF.

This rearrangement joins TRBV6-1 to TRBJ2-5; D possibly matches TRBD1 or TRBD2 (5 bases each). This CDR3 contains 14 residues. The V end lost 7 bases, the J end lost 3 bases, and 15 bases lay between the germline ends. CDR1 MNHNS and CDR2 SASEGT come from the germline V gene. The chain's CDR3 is CASKFRDGEETQYF. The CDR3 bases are TGTGCCAGCAAATTCCGGGACGGAGAAGAGACCCAGTACTTC.

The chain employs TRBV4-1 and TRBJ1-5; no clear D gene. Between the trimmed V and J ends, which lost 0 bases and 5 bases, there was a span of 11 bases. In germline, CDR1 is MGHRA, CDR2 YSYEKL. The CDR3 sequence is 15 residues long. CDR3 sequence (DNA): TGCGCCAGCAGCCAAGACGGATTTGATGATCAGCCCCAGCATTTT. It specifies CASSQDGFDDQPQHF.

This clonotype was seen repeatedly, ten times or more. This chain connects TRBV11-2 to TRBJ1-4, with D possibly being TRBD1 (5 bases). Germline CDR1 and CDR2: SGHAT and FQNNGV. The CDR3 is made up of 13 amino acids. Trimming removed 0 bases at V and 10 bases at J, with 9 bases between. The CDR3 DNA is TGTGCCAGCAGCTTAGAGTTGGGGGGAAAACTGTTTTTT. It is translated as CASSLELGGKLFF.

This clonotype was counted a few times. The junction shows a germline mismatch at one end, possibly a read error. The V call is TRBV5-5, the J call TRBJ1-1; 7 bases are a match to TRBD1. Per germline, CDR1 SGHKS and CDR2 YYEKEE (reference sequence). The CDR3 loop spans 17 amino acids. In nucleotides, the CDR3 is TGTGACAGCAGCTTGGCCCAGGGGGGGCGGATGAACACTGAAGCTTTCTTT. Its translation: CDSSLAQGGRMNTEAFF. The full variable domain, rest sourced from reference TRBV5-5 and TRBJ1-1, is DAGVTQSPTHLIKTRGQQVTLRCSPISGHKSVSWYQQVLGQGPQFIFQYYEKEERGRGNFPDRFSARQFPNYSSELNVNALLLGDSALYLCDSSLAQGGRMNTEAFFGQGTRLTVV.

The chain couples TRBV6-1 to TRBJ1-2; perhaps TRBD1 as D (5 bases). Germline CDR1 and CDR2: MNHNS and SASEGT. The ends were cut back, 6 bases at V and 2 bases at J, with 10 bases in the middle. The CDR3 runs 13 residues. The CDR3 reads CASRLDMNYGYTF. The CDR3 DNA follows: TGTGCCAGCAGGCTGGACATGAACTATGGCTACACCTTC.

CDR3 in DNA: TGTGCCAGCAGCCCCGACAGTCGCTCTGGAAACACCATATATTTT. It codes for CASSPDSRSGNTIYF. The rearrangement joins TRBV7-9 to TRBJ1-3; D is possibly TRBD1 (5 bases). Germline CDR1 reads SEHNR; CDR2 reads FQNEAQ (reference sequence). The CDR3 sequence is 15 residues long. The V end lost 5 bases, the J end lost 0 bases, and 11 bases lay between the germline ends. The full variable domain, completed using reference TRBV7-9 and TRBJ1-3, is DTGVSQNPRHKITKRGQNVTFRCDPISEHNRLYWYRQTLGQGPEFLTYFQNEAQLEKSRLLSDRFSAERPKGSFSTLEIQRTEQGDSAMYLCASSPDSRSGNTIYFGEGSWLTVV.

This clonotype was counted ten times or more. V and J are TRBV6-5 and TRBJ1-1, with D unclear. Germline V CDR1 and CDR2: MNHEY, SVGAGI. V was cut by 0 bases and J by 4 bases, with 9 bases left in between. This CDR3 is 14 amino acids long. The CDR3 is CASSYSRGTTEAFF. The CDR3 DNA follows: TGTGCCAGCAGTTACTCCCGGGGAACCACTGAAGCTTTCTTT.

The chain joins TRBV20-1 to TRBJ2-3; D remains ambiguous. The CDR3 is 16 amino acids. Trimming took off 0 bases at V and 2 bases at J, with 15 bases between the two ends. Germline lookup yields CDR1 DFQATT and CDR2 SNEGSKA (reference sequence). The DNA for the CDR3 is TGCAGTGCTAGAGATCAGGCCTCGGAATACACAGATACGCAGTATTTT. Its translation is CSARDQASEYTDTQYF.

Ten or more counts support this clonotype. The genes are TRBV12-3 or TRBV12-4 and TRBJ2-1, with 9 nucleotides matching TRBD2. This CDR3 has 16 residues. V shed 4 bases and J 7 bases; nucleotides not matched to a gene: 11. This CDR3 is CASSSALAGSMNEQFF. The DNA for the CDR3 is TGTGCCAGCAGTTCGGCTCTAGCGGGGTCAATGAATGAGCAGTTCTTC.

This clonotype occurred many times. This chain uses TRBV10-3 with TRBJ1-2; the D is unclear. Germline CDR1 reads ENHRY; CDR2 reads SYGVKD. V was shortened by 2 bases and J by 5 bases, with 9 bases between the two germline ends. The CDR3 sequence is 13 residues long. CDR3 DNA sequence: TGTGCCATCAGTGAGAGCAGAGGGTATGGCTACACCTTC. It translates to CAISESRGYGYTF.

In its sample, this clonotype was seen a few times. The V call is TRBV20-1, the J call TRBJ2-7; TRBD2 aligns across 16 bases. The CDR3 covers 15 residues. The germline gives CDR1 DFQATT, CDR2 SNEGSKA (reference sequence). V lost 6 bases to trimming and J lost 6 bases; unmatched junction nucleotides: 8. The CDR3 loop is CSAAGLAGGPAEQYF. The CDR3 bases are TGCAGTGCCGCGGGACTAGCGGGGGGGCCCGCCGAGCAGTACTTC.

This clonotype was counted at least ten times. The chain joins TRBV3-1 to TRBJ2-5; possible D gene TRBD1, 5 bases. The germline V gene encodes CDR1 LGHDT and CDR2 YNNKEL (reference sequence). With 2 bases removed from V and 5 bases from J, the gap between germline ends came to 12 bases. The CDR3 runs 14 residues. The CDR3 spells CASSQWQGNETQYF. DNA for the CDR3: TGTGCCAGCAGCCAATGGCAGGGCAACGAGACCCAGTACTTC.

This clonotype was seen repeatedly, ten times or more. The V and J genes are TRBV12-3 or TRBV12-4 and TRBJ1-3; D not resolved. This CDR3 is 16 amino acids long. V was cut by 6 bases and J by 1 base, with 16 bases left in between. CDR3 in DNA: TGTGCCAGCAGCCCAACCCCTCTGGGTTCTGGAAACACCATATATTTT. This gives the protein CASSPTPLGSGNTIYF.

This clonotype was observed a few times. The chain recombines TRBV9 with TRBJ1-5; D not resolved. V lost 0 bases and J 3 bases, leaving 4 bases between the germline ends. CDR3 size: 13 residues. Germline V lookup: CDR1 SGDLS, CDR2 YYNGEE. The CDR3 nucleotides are TGTGCCAGCAGCGTAGCTGTCAATCAGCCCCAGCATTTT. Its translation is CASSVAVNQPQHF.

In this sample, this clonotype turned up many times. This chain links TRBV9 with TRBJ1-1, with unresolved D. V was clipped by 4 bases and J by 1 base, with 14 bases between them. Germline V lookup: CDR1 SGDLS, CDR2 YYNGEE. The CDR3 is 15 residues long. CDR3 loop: CASSTPGRPNTEAFF. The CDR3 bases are TGTGCCAGCAGCACCCCGGGCCGTCCGAACACTGAAGCTTTCTTT.